This T cell receptor beta chain was captured by sequencing in a study of T cells in Graves' hyperthyroidism and ophthalmopathy. Study summary: Upon initial diagnosis and before any treatment, peripheral blood was collected.

Study observations and caveats: Blood also showed most of the thyroid clonotypes that were expanded above 0.001.

Patients with uncontrolled infections, other autoimmune diseases, pregnancy or lactation were excluded. This clonotype was found a few times. The antigen remains undetermined. Authors of the study amplified TCR beta CDR3 regions from RNA transcripts. TCR CDR3 regions were first amplified by RT-PCR with HTBI primers. TCRdb itself ran the multiplex PCR reads through MiXCR, one entry per CDR3 protein. This sample yields about 480,000 distinct CDR3 sequences, of which around a fifth are seen a single time; about 49% belongs to the top ten. The CDR3 sequence is 15 residues long. V was cut by 0 bases and J by 4 bases, with 11 bases left in between. CDR1 is SGHTA, CDR2 FQGNSA, per germline.

The source of this sequence is a woman in her 70s with Graves' ophthalmopathy. Sequenced material: blood. The chain combines TRBV7-2 with TRBJ2-3; the D gene is possibly TRBD1 (6 bases). The CDR3 DNA reads TGTGCCAGCAGCTTAGCGAGGACAGCCTCAGATACGCAGTATTTT. Its protein is CASSLARTASDTQYF.